This T cell receptor (beta chain) is drawn from a study of early T cells in non-severe SARS-CoV-2 infection (dated by TCRdb to about 2021). For the wider study: Because TCR sequencing was done on bulk RNA from unsorted whole blood, the alpha and beta chains could not be paired.

At the junction V is shortened by 5 bases and J by 3 bases, with 11 bases in between. Reading from cysteine to phenylalanine, the CDR3 counts 13 amino acids. Only the CDR3 portion is preserved as DNA: 39 bases, with reading frame beginning at the first base. According to the germline V gene (reference sequence), CDR1 reads WNHNN and CDR2 reads SYGVQD. Study-wide conclusions, independent of this receptor: VDJdb matching was skewed toward anti-spike CD8 responses and likely underestimated virus-specific expansions, missing private and CD4 specificities.

The library relied on 5' RACE. Sequencing was performed on a NextSeq 500. The TCR library protocol attached unique molecular identifiers to individual cDNA molecules to correct for sequencing error and PCR bias. Both TCR alpha and beta chains were sequenced, and tight co-correlation was observed between alpha and beta sequence abundances in each sample. Concerning the study's data processing: Decombinator V4 was used to annotate TCR sequences for V gene, J gene and CDR3. TCRs were defined as expanded if a significant change between any two time points was detected under a Poisson model with p below 0.0001. TCR abundances were normalised to the total number of TCRs sequenced per sample and expressed as counts per million. TRAV1-2 paired with TRAJ12, TRAJ20 or TRAJ33 defined MAIT TCRs, while TRAV10 paired with TRAJ18 defined iNKT TCRs. VDJdb, accessed on 1 November 2021, was searched for TCRs annotated for CMV, EBV and SARS-CoV-2, and TCRs annotated for more than one antigen were excluded. TCRdb trimmed the raw reads at Q25, called clones with MiXCR and kept productive beta chains. Merged by CDR3 protein, the rows form single entries marked with the most common genes and DNA. The V and J calls were determined by TCRdb, not by the authors. The table for this sample lists approximately 97,000 distinct CDR3 sequences; approximately 11% of them were counted only once. Under 5% of the sample is taken by the ten largest.

The table lists this clonotype with a few counts. Its recognized antigen is unknown. One base away there is no much larger clone; base qualities are not given. A case-control design nested within a healthcare worker cohort in London, UK, was used, with weekly nasopharyngeal swab PCR tests and blood sampling performed. Healthcare workers were enrolled in the week of the UK lockdown, from 23 to 31 March 2020, and were followed every week for up to roughly 15 weeks. The origin of this receptor is an adult who was a healthcare worker with PCR-confirmed SARS-CoV-2 infection or an uninfected control (not recorded which). The rearranged chain carries TRBV10-1 and TRBJ2-7, with a weak D call of TRBD1 (6 bases match). The sequenced sample was whole blood, obtained at baseline. The DNA reads as follows: TGCGCCAGCAGTTCGGGACACATCTACGAGCAGTACTTC. Translated, it reads CASSSGHIYEQYF.